This T cell receptor (beta chain) was identified in a study of cytomegalovirus exposure and HLA in healthy donors (TCRdb year 2017). With regard to the full study: An earlier analysis of 550 to 700 of the donors reported 250 to 300 Gb of sequence data and 117 million unique TCR beta sequences from about 180 million T cells. A later analysis re-analyzed previously published TCR beta repertoires from roughly 690 donors and added high-resolution HLA genotyping to study TCR occurrence patterns. Among some 410 genotyped donors of the cohort, an average of around 250,000 unique TCR beta nucleotide sequences was sequenced per donor, of which about 19% were non-productive. Donor age, sex, ethnicity and CMV serostatus were compiled alongside the repertoire data. The study profiled the T cell repertoires of around 700 subjects by immunosequencing and related them to cytomegalovirus serostatus. Besides the first cohort of more than 650 subjects, a separate validation cohort made up of some 110 different subjects was used. The later analysis used no new phenotypic data to find candidate immune exposures, relying instead on TCR beta sequences and their occurrence across donors. Because of strong linkage in the cohort, five DR-DQ haplotypes were treated as single units for association and clustering. The aim of the study was to test whether cataloging public T cell receptors could identify signatures of past pathogen exposure. Among the approximately 430 genotyped donors, 81% belonged to the genetic ancestry cluster associated with self-reported Caucasian donors. Both class I and class II loci were covered by HLA typing, at four-digit resolution. An early release covering roughly 640 HLA-typed donors comprised 300 to 350 gigabases of sequencing data and around 86 million unique TCR sequences. Typing coverage differed by locus: A, B, C, DRB1 and DQB1 were typed in about 620-630 donors, DQA1 in about 500, DPA1 in over 600, and DPB1 in 472. To decide whether each TCR beta V gene segment behaved as functional or pseudogenic, an earlier analysis of some 570 of the donors relied on high-throughput TCR beta sequencing. Every repertoire in the discovery cohort had been generated on one and the same sequencing platform. To predict cytomegalovirus infection status, the study combined high-throughput TCR immunosequencing, statistical association of individual TCRs with disease status, and machine learning. A later genetic analysis used genome-wide SNP genotypes for about 65% of the 666 donors, treating that subset as a discovery cohort. Results and caveats for the whole study, not just this receptor: A later genetic analysis reported fewer N-insertions in productive TCRs among donors in an Asian-associated ancestry cluster than the 666-donor mean. Specific HLA alleles were associated with over 15,000 TCR beta sequences at a false discovery rate of 0.05 in a later analysis. Linkage disequilibrium might explain the correlated functional status among segregating V segments, but an unknown experimental factor could not be excluded. In an earlier analysis of approximately 590 of the donors, most TCR beta V segments were observed in productive rearrangements about 90% or about 30% of the time, broadly matching IMGT annotations. It was suggested by the authors that the approach could potentially be generalized to other disease states and immunological phenotypes. In a later genetic analysis, a missense DCLRE1C variant was associated with V-gene and J-gene trimming of TCR beta chains, and the association was replicated in an independent cohort. Some IMGT-functional V segments, including TRBV6-2 and TRBV6-3, could not be told apart with the 87-base-pair reads, so those segments were excluded. A group of highly shared sequence variants was considered likely to be a technical artifact of the sequencing pipeline. Because counts were too low, around 17 rarely observed V segments, including chromosome 9 orphons, were left out of the earlier analysis of some 600 of the donors. Assigning TCR associations to individual alleles was difficult when HLA alleles, especially DR and DQ, strongly co-occurred. A few of the identified cytomegalovirus-associated TCR beta chains were confirmed in vitro to be specific for cytomegalovirus antigens. The study gave a list of about 160 TCR beta chains associated with cytomegalovirus. The classifier was reported to diagnose cytomegalovirus status with high specificity and sensitivity in both the original and validation cohorts. Because some donors lacked HLA typing at each locus, the association tests relied only on the typed subset. A further reported finding was that TCR beta sequences accurately predicted the HLA-A and HLA-B alleles for most subjects in the first cohort. CMV serostatus was the only immune exposure information available for the cohort. Presence/absence analyses assumed roughly uniform sequencing depth across donors, an assumption that may not hold. In a later analysis, HLA-associated TCR beta chains were found to be more clonally expanded and to have lower generation probabilities than equally common non-associated chains. Most TCR sequences were observed very rarely across donors, whereas some public TCRs were present in many individuals. In a later analysis, the rate of TCR association differed among HLA loci, with DRB1 alleles having the most associated TCRs and HLA-C alleles having the fewest. In this cohort, only TCR beta chains were sequenced, and detectable features were limited by the absence of alpha or paired-chain data. A later analysis found that most CMV-associated TCR beta chains appeared HLA-restricted, with HLA associations seemingly driven largely by CMV exposure. In a later analysis, several top co-occurrence clusters were reported to appear linked to parvovirus B19, influenza, CMV and Epstein-Barr virus.

Note on this clone: Which antigen it targets is not known. Base qualities are not provided; no much larger clone lies one nucleotide away.

In total, 666 healthy bone marrow donors made up the cohort. At the time of sampling, every cohort member was nominally healthy, though immune exposures that went unrecorded were likely present. The donor tested CMV seropositive, placing the donor among the 290 or so seropositive members of the cohort. A peripheral blood sample was provided by each donor, and peripheral blood mononuclear cells were used for TCR beta sequencing. The Qiagen DNeasy Blood Extraction Kit was used to extract genomic DNA from the blood cell samples. Library generation was performed with the immunoSEQ multiplex PCR assay. For the multiplex PCR, a mixture combining 60 forward primers for TCR Vbeta segments and 13 reverse primers for TCR Jbeta segments was used. The CDR3 region of rearranged TCR beta genes was amplified from genomic DNA with a multiplex PCR assay. Amplified TCR beta libraries were sequenced as 87-base-pair reads on the Illumina HiSeq System. The study's processing was this. In a later analysis, tens of millions of unique TCR beta chains were counted across the 666 repertoires, and roughly 9.9 million of these chains were shared by at least two donors. To remove PCR and sequencing errors, raw reads were error-corrected and collapsed into unique sequences using a nearest-neighbor algorithm that merged closely related sequences. To assign V, D and J gene segments, CDR3 sequences were aligned to IMGT reference sequences. For a sequence to be retained, at least a six-nucleotide match to both a V gene segment and a J gene segment was required. A rearrangement counted as productive if the CDR3 had no stop codons and remained in frame with V and J, and every other rearrangement counted as non-productive. Following IMGT convention, CDR3 was defined as the stretch from the second conserved V-encoded cysteine up to the conserved J-encoded phenylalanine. The earlier analysis of some 600 of the donors excluded sequences that lacked an unambiguous match to a single V gene segment. An earlier analysis of fewer than 750 of the donors classified V segments as functional when productive rearrangements were above 56.7% and as segregating when the standard deviation between donors was above 5%. To diagnose cytomegalovirus status from the catalog of TCR beta chain sequences, a statistical classification framework was built. A later analysis assigned V and J genes by comparing TCR nucleotide sequences with IMGT/GENE-DB human TR gene sequences. Using the TCRdist pipeline, a later analysis assigned CDR3 sequences along with most-parsimonious VDJ recombination scenarios. In a later analysis, every TCR beta chain was defined by the combination of its CDR3 amino acid sequence and its V-gene family, and reads without a unique V-gene family were dropped. A later analysis removed several hundred highly shared, low-generation-probability nucleotide sequences to deal with suspected cross-contamination and a sequencing artifact. For each public chain, a later analysis derived a clonal expansion index from normalized ranks of inferred template counts within each repertoire. A later analysis computed generation probabilities with a VDJ recombination model fitted to out-of-frame rearrangements, and checked the results against IGoR. A later analysis scored TCR-TCR, TCR-HLA and TCR-CMV co-occurrence with hypergeometric tests, applying a repertoire-size bias correction to TCR pairs. False discovery rates were estimated in a later analysis by permuting HLA or CMV assignments 20 times. In a later analysis, co-occurring TCRs were grouped using DBSCAN, and TCRdist sequence similarity was added for clustering within HLA-allele-positive subsets. For co-occurrence clustering, repertoires with fewer than 30,000 or more than 120,000 public chains were excluded, along with a handful of repertoires with anomalous nucleotide sharing. TCRdb stores this immuneACCESS table with in-frame sequences only. Part of the clones is absent; in the studies checked, under half of the shortfall reflects unresolved V genes, and no reason is known for the rest. V and J calls and clone size are copied from that table; D and trimming were computed from the DNA. Present in this sample are some 180,000 clones, 9.5% of which were seen just once. Approximately 1.4% of the sample rests with the top ten.

CDR1 and CDR2 are drawn from the germline V gene: SGHRS, YFSETQ. The CDR3, cysteine through phenylalanine, is 18 amino acids long. Only the CDR3 DNA stays, 54 bases, in frame from base 1. Trimmed from V: 1 base; trimmed from J: 2 bases; junction bases lacking a gene match: 9. The material sequenced was PBMCs. This chain joins TRBV5-1 to TRBJ2-2; 9 middle bases align to TRBD1. The TCR was taken from a woman in her 30s in good health and CMV-seropositive. The CDR3 amino acid sequence is: CASSLTDRGFFNTGELFF. The nucleotide sequence is given as TGCGCCAGCAGCTTGACCGACAGGGGGTTTTTCAACACCGGGGAGCTGTTTTTT.